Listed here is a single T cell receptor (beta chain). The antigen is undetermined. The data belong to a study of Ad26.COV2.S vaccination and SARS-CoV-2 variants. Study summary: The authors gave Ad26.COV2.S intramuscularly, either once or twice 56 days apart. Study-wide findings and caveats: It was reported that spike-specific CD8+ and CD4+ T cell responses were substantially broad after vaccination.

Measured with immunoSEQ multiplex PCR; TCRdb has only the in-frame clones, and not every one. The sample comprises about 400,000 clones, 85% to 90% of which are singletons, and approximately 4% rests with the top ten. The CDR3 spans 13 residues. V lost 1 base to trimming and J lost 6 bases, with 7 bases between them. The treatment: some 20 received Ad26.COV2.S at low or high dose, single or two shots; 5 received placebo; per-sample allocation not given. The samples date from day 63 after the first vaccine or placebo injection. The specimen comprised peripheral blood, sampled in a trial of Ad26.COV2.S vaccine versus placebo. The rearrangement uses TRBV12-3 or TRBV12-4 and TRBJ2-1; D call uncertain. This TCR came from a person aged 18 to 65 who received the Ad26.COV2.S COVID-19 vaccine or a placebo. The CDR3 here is CASSLGQINEQFF. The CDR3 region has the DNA TGTGCCAGCAGTTTAGGACAAATCAATGAGCAGTTCTTC.